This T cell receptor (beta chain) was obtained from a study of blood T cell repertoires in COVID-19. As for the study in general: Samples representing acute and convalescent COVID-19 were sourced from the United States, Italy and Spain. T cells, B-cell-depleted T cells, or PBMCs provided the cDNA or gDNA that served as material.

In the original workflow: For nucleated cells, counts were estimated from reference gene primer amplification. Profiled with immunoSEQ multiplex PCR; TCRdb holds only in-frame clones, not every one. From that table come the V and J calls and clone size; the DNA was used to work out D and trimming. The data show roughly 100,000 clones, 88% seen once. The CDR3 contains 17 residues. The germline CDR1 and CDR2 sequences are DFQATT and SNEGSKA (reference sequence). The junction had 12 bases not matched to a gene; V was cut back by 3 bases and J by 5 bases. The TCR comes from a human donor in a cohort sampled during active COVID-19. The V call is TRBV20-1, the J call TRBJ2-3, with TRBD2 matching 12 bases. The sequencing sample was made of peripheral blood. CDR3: CSASNYRTSGTGDTQYF. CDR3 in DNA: TGCAGTGCTAGTAATTATAGGACTAGCGGGACGGGAGATACGCAGTATTTT.